What follows is one T cell receptor beta chain and its context. Antigen specificity is unknown. These data are taken from a study of Graves' ophthalmopathy and Graves' hyperthyroidism. Study results and limitations: Discriminating ophthalmopathy from stable hyperthyroidism, a 13-signature model attained a sensitivity of 85% to 90% and a specificity of 81.08%. Its predictions of ophthalmopathy progression gave the model 65% to 71% sensitivity and 72% to 85% specificity.

Ophthalmopathy was moderately-to-severely active, CAS at least 3, NOSPECS at least 4, lasting under 3 months. Exclusion applied to patients with other autoimmune diseases, uncontrolled infections, pregnancy or lactation. RNA transcripts were the template, and TCR beta CDR3 regions were amplified from them. HTBI-primed RT-PCR formed the first round, and a multiplex PCR formed the second. From the multiplex PCR reads, TCRdb called clonotypes with MiXCR, one entry per CDR3 protein. The sample yields over 150,000 distinct CDR3 sequences, about 40% seen once. Trimming removed 6 bases from V and 3 bases from J; junction bases left unmatched: 5. The CDR3 is made up of 13 amino acids.

The genes are TRBV12-3 or TRBV12-4 and TRBJ2-7, with 7 bases fitting TRBD2. The sequence derives from a woman aged 40 to 50 with Graves' ophthalmopathy. Material for sequencing was peripheral blood. The CDR3 region is CASSQGGGYEQYF. CDR3 DNA sequence: TGTGCCAGCAGCCAGGGCGGGGGCTACGAGCAGTACTTC.